One and the same sample provided the 29 T cell receptor beta chains below, sequenced in a study of regulatory T cells in long-lasting Graves disease (dated by TCRdb to about 2021). The time point label, as the study defines it: persistent/refractory GD, antithyroid drugs over 5 years with positive TRAb. For both TCR sequencing and RNA sequencing, RNA was extracted from PBMCs in TRIzol. Receptor libraries were prepared by multiplex PCR. Sequencing was performed on an Illumina HiSeq 4000. CDR3 regions were amplified by Arm-PCR with iRepertoire HTBI primers to construct TCR beta libraries. TCRdb itself trimmed the public reads at Q25 with fastp, ran MiXCR and retained productive beta chains. Entries that share a CDR3 protein sequence are merged under the most common genes and DNA. The sample contains about 470,000 distinct CDR3 sequences, 20% of them found a single time. Of the sample, less than 9% is held by the ten largest clones.

The source material was peripheral blood mononuclear cells (PBMCs), sampled when the disease was refractory, from a patient treated with antithyroid drugs. The receptors originated from a female donor with Graves disease.

Only a few counts were recorded for this clonotype. V usage is TRBV7-6 and J usage is TRBJ2-7, with 14 positions matching TRBD2. J lost 2 bases, V lost 5 bases, and 8 bases had no gene match. The germline CDR1 and CDR2 sequences are SGHVS and FNYEAQ. CDR3 length: 17 residues. CDR3 coding DNA: TGTGCCAGCAGCGCCCAAACGACTAGCGGGGGGGCCTACGAGCAGTACTTC. Its protein product is CASSAQTTSGGAYEQYF.

This chain connects TRBV19 to TRBJ1-3; D is unclear. The CDR3 loop spans 14 amino acids. Between the trimmed V and J ends, which lost 4 bases and 0 bases, there was a span of 7 bases. In germline, CDR1 is LNHDA, CDR2 SQIVND (reference sequence). The CDR3 reads CASSTDYSGNTIYF. The CDR3 nucleotides read TGTGCCAGTAGTACCGATTACTCTGGAAACACCATATATTTT.

This clonotype was picked up many times. V usage is TRBV11-2 and J usage is TRBJ2-7, with TRBD1 identical over 7 bases. The CDR3 sequence is 14 residues long. J was trimmed by 3 bases and V by 6 bases; bases with no gene match: 8. CDR1 SGHAT and CDR2 FQNNGV come from the germline V gene. The CDR3 DNA follows: TGTGCCAGCAGTAGAACAGGGGTTAACTACGAGCAGTACTTC. This sequence encodes CASSRTGVNYEQYF.

This clonotype was observed a few times. V and J are TRBV19 and TRBJ1-5, with D perhaps TRBD1 (6 bases). The CDR3 spans 14 residues. Per germline, CDR1 LNHDA and CDR2 SQIVND (reference sequence). V lost 5 bases and J lost 8, with 16 bases in between. The CDR3 region has the DNA TGTGCCAGTAGTCTTCCTGGGGGGCAGGAGCCCCAGCATTTT. This codes for CASSLPGGQEPQHF.

This clonotype has just a few counts. V and J are TRBV10-3 and TRBJ2-2, with unresolved D. The CDR3 sequence is 10 residues long. Trimming took off 7 bases at V and 3 bases at J, with 0 bases between the two ends. Looked up from germline, CDR1 is ENHRY and CDR2 is SYGVKD. Here the CDR3 DNA reads TGTGCCATCAACACCGGGGAGCTGTTTTTT. This translates into CAINTGELFF.

The J gene is TRBJ2-2, the V gene TRBV19; D is tentatively TRBD1 or TRBD2 (5 bases each). This CDR3 is built from 15 residues. Trimming left V 2 bases short and J 4 bases short, with 11 bases between. Germline lookup yields CDR1 LNHDA and CDR2 SQIVND (reference sequence). The CDR3 protein is CASSIQGTGTGELFF. In DNA form, the CDR3 reads TGTGCCAGTAGTATACAAGGGACGGGCACCGGGGAGCTGTTTTTT.

Many counts were recorded for this clonotype. The chain carries TRBV6-5 and TRBJ1-2, with 11 positions matching TRBD1. The CDR3 length is 17 residues. Germline values: CDR1 MNHEY, CDR2 SVGAGI. The V segment lost 2 bases and the J segment 4 bases; nucleotides outside the gene matches: 9. The CDR3 sequence: CASSYIRTGGIAYGYTF. CDR3 nucleotides: TGTGCCAGCAGTTACATACGGACAGGGGGCATAGCCTATGGCTACACCTTC.

This clonotype was found a few times. Here the CDR3 reads CSVGDRGLWDEQYF. DNA for the CDR3: TGCAGCGTTGGGGACAGGGGGTTATGGGACGAGCAGTACTTC. This chain links TRBV29-1 with TRBJ2-7; 11 positions match TRBD1. V lost 4 bases to trimming and J lost 5 bases; unmatched junction nucleotides: 7. Germline V gene lookup returns CDR1 SQVTM and CDR2 ANQGSEA. The CDR3 is 14 amino acids.

This clonotype has a count of ten or more. The CDR3 reads CASSGGMPGYTF. The CDR3 nucleotides are TGTGCCAGCAGTGGCGGAATGCCTGGCTACACCTTC. The chain combines TRBV6-1 with TRBJ1-2; D not certain. CDR1 and CDR2 (germline): MNHNS, SASEGT. The CDR3 totals 12 residues. Deletions cut 4 bases from V and 7 bases from J, with 10 bases between.

This clonotype was detected many times. The V and J genes are TRBV27 and TRBJ2-7; 15 bases are a match to TRBD2. Germline V lookup: CDR1 MNHEY, CDR2 SMNVEV (reference sequence). CDR3 length equals 15 residues. The V segment lost 6 bases and the J segment 3 bases; nucleotides outside the gene matches: 3. DNA for the CDR3: TGTGCCAGCAGCCGGGGACTAGCGGGAGGCTACGAGCAGTACTTC. Protein sequence: CASSRGLAGGYEQYF.

The V call is TRBV4-3, the J call TRBJ1-2, with a tentative D call TRBD1 (5 bases). Trimming removed 0 bases at V and 4 bases at J, with 12 bases between. The CDR3 consists of 15 residues. Germline assignment: CDR1 LGHNA and CDR2 YSLEER. The CDR3 sequence: CASSQDVGQGYGYTF. As DNA, the CDR3 is TGCGCCAGCAGCCAAGATGTTGGGCAGGGCTATGGCTACACCTTC.

The CDR3 coding sequence is TGTGCCAGCAGCTCCCCTACTGCTGCAACTAATGAAAAACTGTTTTTT. Its protein is CASSSPTAATNEKLFF. This chain uses TRBV7-9 with TRBJ1-4; no definite D call. The CDR3 has 16 residues. V lost 4 bases to trimming and J lost 0 bases, with 12 bases between them. Germline lookup yields CDR1 SEHNR and CDR2 FQNEAQ (reference sequence).

This clonotype was detected many times. V is TRBV2 and J is TRBJ1-1; no clear D. Between the trimmed V and J ends, which lost 8 bases and 0 bases, there was a span of 10 bases. CDR1 is SNHLY, CDR2 FYNNEI, per germline. There are 13 residues in the CDR3. Here the CDR3 reads CASQVRVNTEAFF. The CDR3 DNA reads as TGTGCCAGCCAGGTACGAGTGAACACTGAAGCTTTCTTT.

This clonotype has a count of ten or more. In DNA form, the CDR3 reads TGTGCCAGCAGTTTAGGCTCGGGCACCAGGACCAGGGGCTATGGCTACACCTTC. This codes for CASSLGSGTRTRGYGYTF. This chain uses TRBV28 with TRBJ1-2; the D gene is possibly TRBD1 (6 bases). CDR1 is MDHEN, CDR2 SYDVKM, per germline. The CDR3 loop spans 18 amino acids. V lost 2 bases and J 4 bases, leaving 23 bases between the germline ends.

The chain employs TRBV20-1 and TRBJ2-7, with 7 bases that match TRBD1. The CDR3 totals 13 residues. The junction had 6 bases not matched to a gene; V was cut back by 6 bases and J by 1 base. From germline, CDR1 is DFQATT and CDR2 SNEGSKA (reference sequence). The CDR3 protein is CSAENRGSYEQYF. CDR3 DNA sequence: TGCAGTGCCGAGAACAGGGGTTCCTACGAGCAGTACTTC.

This clonotype showed up many times. J is TRBJ2-7 and V is TRBV7-2, with D perhaps assigned TRBD1 or TRBD2 (5 bases each). The CDR3 consists of 16 residues. V was clipped by 8 bases and J by 2 bases, with 22 bases between them. Looked up from germline, CDR1 is SGHTA and CDR2 is FQGNSA. CDR3 sequence (DNA): TGTGCCAGCGAGCTCGGGGCCCCCAGATTTACCTACGAGCAGTACTTC. Encoded protein: CASELGAPRFTYEQYF.

This CDR3 is CASSRKHRDEAFF. CDR3 DNA sequence: TGTGCCAGTAGTCGGAAGCATAGGGATGAAGCTTTCTTT. This chain joins TRBV19 and TRBJ1-1; D gene ambiguous. The CDR3 loop spans 13 amino acids. Germline assignment: CDR1 LNHDA and CDR2 SQIVND (reference sequence). Trimming left V 5 bases short and J 7 bases short, with 14 bases between.

The J gene is TRBJ2-3, the V gene TRBV5-5; 9 nucleotides line up with TRBD2. Unmatched junction bases numbered 7, after V lost 0 bases and J lost 2 bases. Germline-derived CDR1 and CDR2 are SGHKS and YYEKEE (reference sequence). CDR3 length: 17 amino acids. The CDR3: CASSLGEASGDTDTQYF. As DNA, the CDR3 is TGTGCCAGCAGCTTGGGGGAGGCTAGCGGGGACACAGATACGCAGTATTTT.

This clonotype was observed many times. The J gene is TRBJ1-6, the V gene TRBV28, with 10 nucleotides matching TRBD1. V trimming: 4 bases; J trimming: 7 bases; junction bases outside the gene matches: 1. The CDR3 is 14 residues long. Germline values: CDR1 MDHEN, CDR2 SYDVKM. CDR3 sequence: CASSWGQGNSPLHF. The CDR3 DNA follows: TGTGCCAGCAGTTGGGGACAGGGGAATTCACCCCTCCACTTT. The full variable domain, in which reference TRBV28 and TRBJ1-6 provide the parts outside the CDR3, is DVKVTQSSRYLVKRTGEKVFLECVQDMDHENMFWYRQDPGLGLRLIYFSYDVKMKEKGDIPEGYSVSREKKERFSLILESASTNQTSMYLCASSWGQGNSPLHFGNGTRLTVT.

This clonotype has only a few counts. J is TRBJ1-1 and V is TRBV14, with no clear D. Trimming shortened V by 4 bases and J by 0 bases, and 9 bases separated the two germline ends. Germline V gives CDR1 SGHDN, CDR2 FVKESK. The CDR3 has 14 residues. Written as DNA, the CDR3 is TGTGCCAGCAGCCCGGTAAACCTGAACACTGAAGCTTTCTTT. Translated, it gives CASSPVNLNTEAFF. Drawing the rest from reference TRBV14 and TRBJ1-1, the complete variable domain is EAGVTQFPSHSVIEKGQTVTLRCDPISGHDNLYWYRRVMGKEIKFLLHFVKESKQDESGMPNNRFLAERTGGTYSTLKVQPAELEDSGVYFCASSPVNLNTEAFFGQGTRLTVV.

There are many counts of this clonotype. The V and J genes are TRBV13 and TRBJ2-5; 7 bases match TRBD1. There are 13 residues in the CDR3. The germline V gene has CDR1 PRHDT and CDR2 FYEKMQ (reference sequence). With V trimmed by 3 bases and J by 5 bases, 3 bases remained unmatched. The CDR3 DNA is TGTGCCAGCAGCTTCGACAGGGATGAGACCCAGTACTTC. Protein: CASSFDRDETQYF. The full variable domain, completed using reference TRBV13 and TRBJ2-5, is AAGVIQSPRHLIKEKRETATLKCYPIPRHDTVYWYQQGPGQDPQFLISFYEKMQSDKGSIPDRFSAQQFSDYHSELNMSSLELGDSALYFCASSFDRDETQYFGPGTRLLVL.

This clonotype was observed a single time. The gene calls are TRBV19 and TRBJ2-2, with 7 nucleotides matching TRBD2. After removal of 5 bases from V and 1 base from J, the junction contained 10 bases not matched to a gene. Germline assignment: CDR1 LNHDA and CDR2 SQIVND (reference sequence). The CDR3 is made up of 17 amino acids. CDR3 sequence: CASSPRRVAGNTGELFF. The CDR3, as DNA: TGTGCCAGTAGTCCCCGTAGGGTAGCGGGGAACACCGGGGAGCTGTTTTTT.

This clonotype was seen a few times. This chain links TRBV18 with TRBJ2-2; 7 nucleotides line up with TRBD1. The CDR3 spans 16 residues. CDR1 and CDR2 (germline): KGHSH, LQKENI. Trimming removed 5 bases from V and 3 bases from J; junction bases left unmatched: 9. CDR3 residues: CASSLYRGRDTGELFF. The CDR3 DNA reads TGTGCCAGCTCATTATACAGGGGCCGAGACACCGGGGAGCTGTTTTTT.

The sample holds a few counts of this clonotype. The chain has TRBV27 and TRBJ2-7, with D possibly matching TRBD2 (7 bases). CDR3 length equals 14 residues. Germline V gene lookup returns CDR1 MNHEY and CDR2 SMNVEV (reference sequence). V lost 3 bases and J 6 bases, leaving 15 bases between the germline ends. The CDR3 region has the DNA TGTGCCAGCAGTTTGGCGGGGGCTCTCGGCGAGCAGTACTTC. Translation: CASSLAGALGEQYF.

This clonotype was detected many times. The chain carries TRBV7-2 and TRBJ1-2; D unclear. Trimming stripped 4 bases from V and 3 bases from J, with 9 bases between. The CDR3 sequence is 13 residues long. Germline lookup yields CDR1 SGHTA and CDR2 FQGNSA. This CDR3 is CASSSTDYYGYTF. The DNA for the CDR3 is TGTGCCAGCAGCTCGACCGATTACTATGGCTACACCTTC.

The rearrangement joins TRBV25-1 to TRBJ1-3; TRBD1 matches 7 bases. The germline gives CDR1 MGHDK, CDR2 SYGVNS. The V gene end was trimmed by 9 bases and the J gene end by 4 bases; junction bases not matched to a gene: 12. The length of the CDR3 is 15 residues. The CDR3 DNA sequence: TGTGCCAGTAAATTAGGGGACAGCCAGGGAAACACCATATATTTT. This translates into CASKLGDSQGNTIYF.

In its sample, this clonotype was seen a few times. The chain links TRBV12-3 or TRBV12-4 to TRBJ2-7; 9 bases agree with TRBD1. With V trimmed by 3 bases and J by 3 bases, 6 bases remained unmatched. The CDR3 covers 15 residues. Here the CDR3 DNA reads TGTGCCAGCAGTTTCGGGACAGGGCCCTACTACGAGCAGTACTTC. Its protein is CASSFGTGPYYEQYF.

This clonotype was seen ten or more times. The chain couples TRBV6-2 or TRBV6-3 to TRBJ1-2; 7 bases line up with TRBD1. The germline V gene encodes CDR1 MNHEY and CDR2 SVGEGT. The J segment lost 6 bases and the V segment lost 2 bases, leaving 9 bases of the junction unmatched. The CDR3 totals 15 residues. CDR3 sequence (DNA): TGTGCCAGCAGTTACGTTCCGACAGGGACGGATGGCTACACCTTC. Its translation: CASSYVPTGTDGYTF.

This clonotype was counted between two and nine times. This chain joins TRBV6-1 and TRBJ1-1, with a weak D call TRBD1 (5 bases). V lost 7 bases and J lost 11, with 23 bases in between. This CDR3 is 14 amino acids long. Looked up from germline, CDR1 is MNHNS and CDR2 is SASEGT. CDR3 in DNA: TGTGCCAGCACCAAGTACGGGACGGCTTTTCAGGCTTTCTTT. Its protein is CASTKYGTAFQAFF.